This entry lists 14 T cell receptor beta chains sequenced from one sample in a study of blood T cell repertoires in COVID-19. Here immunoSEQ multiplex PCR was the method, and the copy in TCRdb shows in-frame clones only, minus some. The data contain 220,000 or so clones, roughly 84% of them singletons. The sequenced sample was peripheral blood. The origin of the receptors is a woman in her twenties or thirties who had recovered from COVID-19.

The gene calls are TRBV9 and TRBJ2-7; D call uncertain. The V end lost 0 bases, the J end lost 7 bases, and 11 bases lay between the germline ends. The CDR3 covers 13 residues. Germline V CDR1 and CDR2: SGDLS, YYNGEE. CDR3 nucleotide sequence: TGTGCCAGCAGCGTAGCCCTGTCAGGTGAGCAGTACTTC. Protein: CASSVALSGEQYF.

In its sample, this clone is medium-sized. V gene TRBV6-1 combines with J gene TRBJ2-7, with 11 bases aligning to TRBD2. The germline CDR1 and CDR2 sequences are MNHNS and SASEGT. Trimming took 4 bases from V and 0 from J; bases not matched to a gene: 5. This CDR3 is built from 16 residues. The CDR3 here is CASSALGLADSYEQYF. The DNA for the CDR3 is TGTGCCAGCAGTGCGTTGGGACTAGCGGACTCCTACGAGCAGTACTTC.

The count of this clone is one. This chain uses TRBV3-1 (or the pseudogene TRBV3-2) with TRBJ2-7; TRBD1 agrees at 9 bases. The germline CDR1 and CDR2 sequences are LGHDT and YNNKEL (reference sequence). The CDR3 has 15 residues. V gave up 5 bases and J gave up 6 bases; unmatched junction bases: 11. CDR3 sequence reads: CASSSPQGALGEQYF. The CDR3 coding sequence is TGTGCCAGCAGCTCACCACAGGGGGCGTTAGGCGAGCAGTACTTC.

This chain uses TRBV10-2 with TRBJ1-5; 7 bases are a match to TRBD1. The CDR3 covers 13 residues. V was clipped by 8 bases and J by 6 bases; unmatched bases: 7. CDR1 and CDR2 (germline): WSHSY, SAAADI. CDR3 bases: TGCGCCAGCGGTACAGGGGAGGTTCAGCCCCAGCATTTT. It encodes CASGTGEVQPQHF.

This clone showed up just once. The rearrangement links TRBV5-1 to TRBJ2-3, with 7 bases fitting TRBD1. The V gene end was trimmed by 3 bases and the J gene end by 6 bases; junction bases not matched to a gene: 4. This CDR3 is built from 13 residues. Germline loops: CDR1 SGHRS, CDR2 YFSETQ. DNA of the CDR3: TGCGCCAGCAGCTCGACAGGGCTTGATACGCAGTATTTT. Translated, it gives CASSSTGLDTQYF. Looking up the rest from reference TRBV5-1 and TRBJ2-3 gives the full variable domain: KAGVTQTPRYLIKTRGQQVTLSCSPISGHRSVSWYQQTPGQGLQFLFEYFSETQRNKGNFPGRFSGRQFSNSRSEMNVSTLELGDSALYLCASSSTGLDTQYFGPGTRLTVL.

The gene calls are TRBV5-3 and TRBJ2-2; a weak D match, TRBD2 (5 bases). TRBV5-3 is an ORF, and what it does is uncertain. Trimming cost V 5 bases and J 4 bases, with 21 bases left between them. The CDR3 sequence is 17 residues long. The CDR3 DNA is TGTGCCAGAAGTCCCCATCTCGGGGAACACATCACCGGGGAGCTGTTTTTT. Amino acids: CARSPHLGEHITGELFF.

This clone was observed a single time. This chain links TRBV28 with TRBJ1-4; TRBD1 matches at 8 bases. After removal of 6 bases from V and 8 bases from J, the junction contained 8 bases not matched to a gene. Germline loops: CDR1 MDHEN, CDR2 SYDVKM. The CDR3 sequence is 14 residues long. CDR3 DNA: TGTGCCAGCAGGCGGACAGGGTGGGGGGAAAAACTGTTTTTT. It codes for CASRRTGWGEKLFF.

CDR3 amino acids: CASSYSRQGRLFF. DNA for the CDR3: TGTGCCAGCAGTTACTCGAGACAGGGGCGGCTGTTTTTT. This chain joins TRBV6-5 and TRBJ1-4, with 8 bases identical to TRBD1. After removal of 0 bases from V and 14 bases from J, the junction contained 5 bases not matched to a gene. The germline V gene has CDR1 MNHEY and CDR2 SVGAGI. The CDR3 is 13 residues long.

This clone was found a few times. V gene TRBV2 combines with J gene TRBJ2-7; TRBD2 aligns across 10 bases. In germline, CDR1 is SNHLY, CDR2 FYNNEI. The CDR3 runs 14 residues. Unmatched junction bases numbered 6, after V lost 6 bases and J lost 4 bases. CDR3 DNA sequence: TGTGCCAGCAGGGACCCTAGCGGGAGTTACGAGCAGTACTTC. This translates into CASRDPSGSYEQYF.

This sequence joins TRBV9 and TRBJ2-3; D is uncertain. V was cut by 0 bases and J by 4 bases, with 12 bases left in between. The germline CDR1 and CDR2 sequences are SGDLS and YYNGEE. This CDR3 has 15 residues. CDR3 nucleotide sequence: TGTGCCAGCAGCGTAGGAGGCTATCTCCCAGATACGCAGTATTTT. Its translation is CASSVGGYLPDTQYF.

The J gene is TRBJ1-2, the V gene TRBV19; 7 bases agree with TRBD1. V lost 6 bases to trimming and J lost 6 bases; unmatched junction nucleotides: 13. Per germline, CDR1 LNHDA and CDR2 SQIVND (reference sequence). This CDR3 is built from 15 residues. The CDR3 DNA reads as TGTGCCAGTAGAGGTGGACAGGCAAGTAGTGATGGCTACACCTTC. As protein: CASRGGQASSDGYTF.

The chain uses TRBV9 and TRBJ2-7, with TRBD2 identical over 12 bases. Germline CDR1 and CDR2: SGDLS and YYNGEE. V trimming: 4 bases; J trimming: 6 bases; junction bases outside the gene matches: 8. This CDR3 contains 15 residues. Written as DNA, the CDR3 is TGTGCCAGCAGCACAGGAGGACTAGCGGGGCGCGAGCAGTACTTC. Protein: CASSTGGLAGREQYF.

This clone was counted a single time. The rearrangement links TRBV29-1 to TRBJ2-6; D not resolved. CDR3 length: 15 residues. Trimming left V 1 base short and J 1 base short, with 8 bases between. The germline V gene encodes CDR1 SQVTM and CDR2 ANQGSEA. The CDR3 DNA is TGCAGCGTTGAAGTTAGCAATTCTGGGGCCAACGTCCTGACTTTC. Its translation: CSVEVSNSGANVLTF.

Written as DNA, the CDR3 is TGTGCCAGCAGTGAGATCTCAGGGCCTATTGGAACTGAAGCTTTCTTT. Translating it yields CASSEISGPIGTEAFF. V gene TRBV6-4 combines with J gene TRBJ1-1, with D possibly being TRBD1 (5 bases). There are 16 residues in the CDR3. V lost 3 bases, J lost 5 bases, and 19 bases lay in between. Germline CDR1 MRHNA, CDR2 SNTAGT.